This T cell receptor beta chain was sequenced during a study of beta chain features in type 1 diabetes (dated by TCRdb to 2016 to 2019). Looking at the study overall: No differences in mean age, gender distribution, total cell number or subset yield were found between patients and healthy donors. A total of some 100,000,000 sorted cells were examined across all samples, and a strong correlation was observed between cell number per subset and RNA yield. The study compared the TCRB repertoires of sorted circulating CD4+ T cell subsets in recently diagnosed type 1 diabetes patients with those in matched healthy donors. Regulatory and stem cell-like memory subsets were obtained from only 8 patients and roughly eight healthy donors, while naive and central memory subsets were obtained from all 30 or so donors. What the study reported, not specific to this receptor: At VDJ recombination sites, patients with type 1 diabetes made fewer insertions and deleted more nucleotides, a pattern implying thymic rearrangement abnormalities. In all four CD4+ subsets, TCRB CDR3 length was moderately but significantly shorter in type 1 diabetes patients. Shorter templates might have been favored by PCR, but patient and control samples were amplified and corrected together, so both groups would have been affected equally by any skew. Only small numbers of individuals were included in the HLA sub-analyses, which left unresolved whether HLA type had any influence on TCRB rearrangement. Naive, central memory and regulatory TCRB repertoires appeared to be more similar among patients than among healthy donors. Sequencing cDNA rather than genomic DNA could over-represent highly expressing activated cells, although activation and CD3 levels did not differ between groups.

All of the isolated RNA was reverse transcribed with the High Capacity cDNA Reverse Transcription Kit, so expressed TCRB transcripts were sequenced. Deep immunoSEQ sequencing was performed on naive, central memory and regulatory T cell samples, with an average of roughly 3.6 million total reads per sample. Sorted cells were lysed in RLT buffer, and RNA was extracted using DNase-treated RNeasy Micro or Mini kits according to cell number. Each cell subset was processed separately to prevent cross-contamination, with patient and healthy donor samples processed together. The immunoSEQ multiplex PCR was used to amplify TCRB sequences from cDNA, generating 87-bp fragments that spanned the CDR3 region. Amplicons were sequenced on the Illumina HiSeq platform. Regarding the original processing steps: Synthetic template baselines were used to correct PCR bias computationally, reads within Hamming distance 2 were collapsed, and singletons that could not be merged were discarded. Reads were aligned to IMGT to assign V, D and J genes, CDR3 length, and insertions or deletions at six rearrangement sites. Within each subset, clonotype counts were normalized to sorted cell number, and only after that were true diversity and Gini coefficients computed with the tcR R package. The overlap coefficient, calculated on TCRB nucleotide sequences, was used to quantify repertoire sharing. This immuneACCESS table, as held by TCRdb, lists in-frame sequences with V and J called but not all clones. Of the missing ones, under half trace to an unresolved V gene in checked studies; the others have no known cause. Clone size and the V and J calls come from that table; the DNA yielded D and trimming. This sample comprises 300,000 to 350,000 clones, 6.5% to 10% of them detected only once. Of the sample, around 0.44% is held by the ten largest clones.

This clone was counted a few times. Its antigen has not been determined. Per-nucleotide qualities are absent, and no much larger clonotype sits a single base away. A single peripheral blood draw of around 100 mL on average was collected from each donor into heparinised tubes. Using a panel that included CD45RO, CCR7, CD25, CD127, CD95 and CD27, naive, central memory, regulatory and stem cell-like memory CD4+ T cells were sorted on a BD FACSAria II. A purity above 98% was achieved for all sorted populations. PBMCs were isolated right away by Lymphoprep density gradient centrifugation and were stained directly, without culture. So that batch effects would be minimized, each experiment stained and sorted samples in pairs, pairing one healthy donor with one patient. The junction carries 15 bases between V and J, which are trimmed by 5 bases and 8 bases respectively. Based on the germline V gene, the CDR1 and CDR2 sequences are MNHNS and SASEGT. The CDR3, from cysteine to phenylalanine, totals 13 residues. Only the CDR3 portion is preserved as DNA: 39 bases, with reading frame beginning at the first base.

The sequence was obtained from a woman under 30 in good health. The sample taken for sequencing was central memory CD4+ T cells from blood. The V gene is TRBV6-1 and the J gene is TRBJ1-2; the D gene is perhaps TRBD1, on 6 matching bases. The DNA reads as follows: TGTGCCAGCAGTCAAACAGGGATGGAGGGCTACACCTTC. Its translation reads: CASSQTGMEGYTF.